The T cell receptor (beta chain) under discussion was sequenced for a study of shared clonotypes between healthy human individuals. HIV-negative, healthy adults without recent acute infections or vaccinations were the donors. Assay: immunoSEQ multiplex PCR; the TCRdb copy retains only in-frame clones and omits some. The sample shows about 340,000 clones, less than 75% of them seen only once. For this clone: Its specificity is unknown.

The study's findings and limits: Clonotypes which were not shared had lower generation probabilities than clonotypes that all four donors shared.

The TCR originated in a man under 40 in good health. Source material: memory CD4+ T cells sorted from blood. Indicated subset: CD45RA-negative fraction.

The CDR3 is CASSYFPSGGHEQFF. CDR3 sequence (DNA): TGTGCCAGCAGTTACTTCCCCTCCGGGGGCCATGAGCAGTTCTTC. The chain recombines TRBV6-5 with TRBJ2-1; either TRBD1 or TRBD2 may supply D (6 bases each). The V end lost 1 base, the J end lost 8 bases, and 15 bases lay between the germline ends. CDR1 MNHEY and CDR2 SVGAGI come from the germline V gene. This CDR3 is 15 amino acids long.